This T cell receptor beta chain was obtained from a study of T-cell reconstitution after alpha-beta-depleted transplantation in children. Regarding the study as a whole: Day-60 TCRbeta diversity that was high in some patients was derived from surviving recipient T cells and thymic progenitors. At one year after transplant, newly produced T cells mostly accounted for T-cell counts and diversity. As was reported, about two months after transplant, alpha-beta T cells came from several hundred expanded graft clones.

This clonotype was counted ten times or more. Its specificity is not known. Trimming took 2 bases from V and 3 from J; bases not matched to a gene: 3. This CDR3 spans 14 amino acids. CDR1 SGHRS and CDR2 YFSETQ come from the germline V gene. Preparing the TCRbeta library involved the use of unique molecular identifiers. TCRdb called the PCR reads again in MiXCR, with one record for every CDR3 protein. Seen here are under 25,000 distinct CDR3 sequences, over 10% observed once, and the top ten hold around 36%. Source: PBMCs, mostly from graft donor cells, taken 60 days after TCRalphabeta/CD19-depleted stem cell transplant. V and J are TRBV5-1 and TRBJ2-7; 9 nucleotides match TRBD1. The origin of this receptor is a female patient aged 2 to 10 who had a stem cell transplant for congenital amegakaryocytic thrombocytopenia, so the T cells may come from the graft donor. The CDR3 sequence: CASSLSDRGYEQYF. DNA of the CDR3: TGCGCCAGCAGCTTATCGGACAGGGGCTACGAGCAGTACTTC.